This T cell receptor (beta chain) was identified in a study of blood T cell repertoires in COVID-19. Study-level information: Donors in the United States, Italy and Spain gave samples during acute or convalescent COVID-19. T cells, B-cell-depleted T cells, or PBMCs supplied cDNA or gDNA.

Germline CDR1 and CDR2: SGHDN and FVKESK. V was pared by 1 base and J by 1 base, with 15 bases between. The CDR3 has 17 residues. Study processing details: Estimation of nucleated cell counts relied on the amplification of reference gene primers. TCRdb's copy holds only in-frame clones and misses some; the assay was immunoSEQ multiplex PCR. V, J and clone size were drawn from that table, and D and trimming were deduced from the DNA. Altogether about 140,000 clones are present, around 81% being singletons, with the ten largest covering 1.6%. Specimen: peripheral blood. The rearrangement links TRBV14 to TRBJ2-3, with D possibly TRBD2 on 6 matching bases. This TCR was sampled from a human donor in a cohort sampled during active COVID-19. The CDR3 DNA reads TGTGCCAGCAGCCAAGTCTGGGGGGAGATTTGCACAGATACGCAGTATTTT. Encoded protein: CASSQVWGEICTDTQYF.